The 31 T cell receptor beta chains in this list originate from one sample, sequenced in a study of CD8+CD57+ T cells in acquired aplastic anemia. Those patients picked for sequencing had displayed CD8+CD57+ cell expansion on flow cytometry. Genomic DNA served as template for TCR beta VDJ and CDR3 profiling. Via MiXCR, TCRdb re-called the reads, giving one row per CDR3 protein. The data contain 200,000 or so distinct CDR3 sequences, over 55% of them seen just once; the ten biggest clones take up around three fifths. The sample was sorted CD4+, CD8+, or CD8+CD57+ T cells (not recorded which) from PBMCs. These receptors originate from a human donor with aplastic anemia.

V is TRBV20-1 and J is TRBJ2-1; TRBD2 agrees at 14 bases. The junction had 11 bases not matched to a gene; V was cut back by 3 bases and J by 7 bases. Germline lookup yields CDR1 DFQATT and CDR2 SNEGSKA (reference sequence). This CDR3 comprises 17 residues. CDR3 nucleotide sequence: TGCAGTGCTAGGGGTCCCGGGACTAGCGGGAGTATGAATGAGCAGTTCTTC. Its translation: CSARGPGTSGSMNEQFF.

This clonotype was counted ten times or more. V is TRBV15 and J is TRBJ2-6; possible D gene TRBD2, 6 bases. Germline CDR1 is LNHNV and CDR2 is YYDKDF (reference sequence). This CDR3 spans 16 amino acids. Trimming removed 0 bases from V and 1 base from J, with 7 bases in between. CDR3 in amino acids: CATSRDRGSGANVLTF. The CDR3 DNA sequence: TGTGCCACCAGCAGAGATCGGGGGTCTGGGGCCAACGTCCTGACTTTC.

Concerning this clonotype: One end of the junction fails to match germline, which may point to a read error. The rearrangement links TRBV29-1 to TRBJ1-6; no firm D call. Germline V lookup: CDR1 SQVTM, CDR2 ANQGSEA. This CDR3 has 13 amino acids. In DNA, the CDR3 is TGCAGCGTTGCTTTCACGGTAAATTCACCCTTCCACTTT. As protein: CSVAFTVNSPFHF.

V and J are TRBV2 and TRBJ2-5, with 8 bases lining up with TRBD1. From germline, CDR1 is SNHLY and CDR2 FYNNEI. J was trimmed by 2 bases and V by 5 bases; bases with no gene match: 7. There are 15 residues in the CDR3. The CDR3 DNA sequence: TGTGCCAGCAGTCCAGGGGGCAGTGGGCAAGAGACCCAGTACTTC. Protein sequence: CASSPGGSGQETQYF. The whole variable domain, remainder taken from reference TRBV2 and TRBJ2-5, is EPEVTQTPSHQVTQMGQEVILRCVPISNHLYFYWYRQILGQKVEFLVSFYNNEISEKSEIFDDQFSVERPDGSNFTLKIRSTKLEDSAMYFCASSPGGSGQETQYFGPGTRLLVL.

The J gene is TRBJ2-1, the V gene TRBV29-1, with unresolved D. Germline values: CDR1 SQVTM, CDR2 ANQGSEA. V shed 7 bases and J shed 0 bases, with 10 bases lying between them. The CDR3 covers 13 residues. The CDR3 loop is CSARGFSYNEQFF. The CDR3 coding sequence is TGCAGCGCGAGAGGTTTCTCCTACAATGAGCAGTTCTTC.

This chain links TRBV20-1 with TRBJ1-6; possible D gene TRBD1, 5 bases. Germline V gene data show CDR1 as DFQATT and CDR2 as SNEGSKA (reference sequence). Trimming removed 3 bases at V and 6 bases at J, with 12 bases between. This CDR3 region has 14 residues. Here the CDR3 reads CSASIGGINSPLHF. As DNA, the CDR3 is TGCAGTGCTAGTATCGGGGGGATTAATTCACCCCTCCACTTT.

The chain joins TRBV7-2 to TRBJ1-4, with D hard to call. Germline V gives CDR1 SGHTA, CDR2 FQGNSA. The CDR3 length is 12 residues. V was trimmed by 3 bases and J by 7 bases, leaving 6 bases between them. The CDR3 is CASSLGSEKLFF. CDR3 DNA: TGTGCCAGCAGCTTGGGAAGTGAAAAACTGTTTTTT.

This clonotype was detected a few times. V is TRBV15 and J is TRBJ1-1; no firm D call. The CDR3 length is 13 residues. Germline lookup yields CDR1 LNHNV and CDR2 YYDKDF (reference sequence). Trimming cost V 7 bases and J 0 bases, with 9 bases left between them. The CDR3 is CATTFSLNTEAFF. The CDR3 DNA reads TGTGCCACCACCTTCAGTCTGAACACTGAAGCTTTCTTT.

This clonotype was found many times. As DNA, the CDR3 is TGTGCCAGCAGTCGTCCCGGGCAGATCGCAGATACGCAGTATTTT. Translated: CASSRPGQIADTQYF. The rearrangement joins TRBV28 to TRBJ2-3; no reliable D call. CDR3 length equals 15 residues. With 5 bases removed from V and 4 bases from J, the gap between germline ends came to 16 bases. Germline CDR1 reads MDHEN; CDR2 reads SYDVKM.

The CDR3 is CASKGSTDSYEQYF. The CDR3 coding sequence is TGTGCCAGCAAGGGCAGTACCGACTCCTACGAGCAGTACTTC. The genes are TRBV7-9 and TRBJ2-7; D unresolved. V lost 7 bases and J 0 bases, leaving 13 bases between the germline ends. The CDR3 runs 14 residues. Germline V gene sequence: CDR1 SEHNR, CDR2 FQNEAQ (reference sequence).

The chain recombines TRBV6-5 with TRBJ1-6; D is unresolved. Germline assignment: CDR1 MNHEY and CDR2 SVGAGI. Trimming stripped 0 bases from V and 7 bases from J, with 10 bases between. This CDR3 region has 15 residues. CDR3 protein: CASSYSGWENSPLHF. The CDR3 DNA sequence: TGTGCCAGCAGTTACTCAGGGTGGGAGAATTCACCCCTCCACTTT.

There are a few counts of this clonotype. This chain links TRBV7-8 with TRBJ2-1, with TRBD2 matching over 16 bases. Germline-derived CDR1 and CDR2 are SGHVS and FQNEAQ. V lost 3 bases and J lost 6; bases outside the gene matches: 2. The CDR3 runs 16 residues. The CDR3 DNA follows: TGTGCCAGCAGCTTGGGGACTAGCGGGGGGGCCAATGAGCAGTTCTTC. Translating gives CASSLGTSGGANEQFF.

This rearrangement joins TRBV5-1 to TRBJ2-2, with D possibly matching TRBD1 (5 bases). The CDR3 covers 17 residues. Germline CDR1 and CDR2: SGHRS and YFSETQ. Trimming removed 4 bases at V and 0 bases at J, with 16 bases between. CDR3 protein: CASSQGPGASNTGELFF. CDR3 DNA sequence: TGCGCCAGCAGCCAGGGCCCAGGAGCCTCGAACACCGGGGAGCTGTTTTTT. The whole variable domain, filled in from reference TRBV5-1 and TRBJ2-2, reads KAGVTQTPRYLIKTRGQQVTLSCSPISGHRSVSWYQQTPGQGLQFLFEYFSETQRNKGNFPGRFSGRQFSNSRSEMNVSTLELGDSALYLCASSQGPGASNTGELFFGEGSRLTVL.

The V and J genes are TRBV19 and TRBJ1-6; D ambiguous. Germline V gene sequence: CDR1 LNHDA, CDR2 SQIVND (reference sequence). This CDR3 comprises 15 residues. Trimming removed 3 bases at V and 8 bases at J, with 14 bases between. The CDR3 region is CASSMVATWDSPLHF. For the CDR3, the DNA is TGTGCCAGTAGTATGGTGGCAACTTGGGATTCACCCCTCCACTTT.

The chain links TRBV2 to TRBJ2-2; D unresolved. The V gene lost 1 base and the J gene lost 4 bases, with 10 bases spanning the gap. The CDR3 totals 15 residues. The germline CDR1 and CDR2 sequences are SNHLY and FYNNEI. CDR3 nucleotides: TGTGCCAGCAGTGAAGTGAGGACGTTCACCGGGGAGCTGTTTTTT. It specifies CASSEVRTFTGELFF.

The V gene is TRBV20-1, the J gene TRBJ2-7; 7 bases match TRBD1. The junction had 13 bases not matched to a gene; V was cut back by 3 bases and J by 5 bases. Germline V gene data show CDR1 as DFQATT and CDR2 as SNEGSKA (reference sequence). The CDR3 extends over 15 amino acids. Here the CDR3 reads CSARPFNRGRDEQYF. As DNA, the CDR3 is TGCAGTGCTAGGCCTTTCAACAGGGGCAGGGACGAGCAGTACTTC.

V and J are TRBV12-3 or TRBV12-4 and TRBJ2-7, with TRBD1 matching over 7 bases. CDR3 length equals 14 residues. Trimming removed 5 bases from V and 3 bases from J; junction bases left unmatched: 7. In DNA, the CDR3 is TGTGCCAGCAGTCCGACAGGGAAGGGCTACGAGCAGTACTTC. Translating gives CASSPTGKGYEQYF.

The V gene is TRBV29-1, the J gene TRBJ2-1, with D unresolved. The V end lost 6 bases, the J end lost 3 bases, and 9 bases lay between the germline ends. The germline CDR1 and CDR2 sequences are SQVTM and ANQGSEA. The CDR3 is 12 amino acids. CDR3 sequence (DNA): TGCAGCGTCCTCCATAACTACAATGAGCAGTTCTTC. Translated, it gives CSVLHNYNEQFF.

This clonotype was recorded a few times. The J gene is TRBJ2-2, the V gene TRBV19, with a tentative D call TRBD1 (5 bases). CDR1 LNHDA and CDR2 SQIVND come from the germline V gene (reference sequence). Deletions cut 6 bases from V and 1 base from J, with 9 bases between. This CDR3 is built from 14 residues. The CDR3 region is CASRRQLNTGELFF. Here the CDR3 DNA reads TGTGCCAGTAGGCGACAGTTGAACACCGGGGAGCTGTTTTTT.

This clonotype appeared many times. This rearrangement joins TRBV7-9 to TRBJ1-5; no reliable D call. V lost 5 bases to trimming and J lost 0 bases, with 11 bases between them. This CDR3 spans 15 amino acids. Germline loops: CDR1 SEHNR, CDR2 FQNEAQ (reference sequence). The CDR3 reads CASSTGQYSNQPQHF. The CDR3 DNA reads TGTGCCAGCAGCACCGGGCAGTATAGCAATCAGCCCCAGCATTTT. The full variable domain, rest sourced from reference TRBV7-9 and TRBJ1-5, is DTGVSQNPRHKITKRGQNVTFRCDPISEHNRLYWYRQTLGQGPEFLTYFQNEAQLEKSRLLSDRFSAERPKGSFSTLEIQRTEQGDSAMYLCASSTGQYSNQPQHFGDGTRLSIL.

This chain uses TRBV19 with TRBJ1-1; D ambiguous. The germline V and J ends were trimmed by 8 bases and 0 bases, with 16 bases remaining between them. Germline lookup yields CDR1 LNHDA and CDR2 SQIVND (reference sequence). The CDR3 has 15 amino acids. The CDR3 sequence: CASVGLNLVNTEAFF. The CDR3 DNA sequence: TGTGCCAGTGTGGGTCTTAACTTAGTGAACACTGAAGCTTTCTTT.

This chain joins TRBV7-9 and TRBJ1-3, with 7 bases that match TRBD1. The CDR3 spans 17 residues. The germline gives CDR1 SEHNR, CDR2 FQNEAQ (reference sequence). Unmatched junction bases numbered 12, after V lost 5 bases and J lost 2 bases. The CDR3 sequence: CASSKDRSSGPGNTIYF. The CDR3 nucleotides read TGTGCCAGCAGCAAGGACAGGTCCTCAGGGCCTGGAAACACCATATATTTT.

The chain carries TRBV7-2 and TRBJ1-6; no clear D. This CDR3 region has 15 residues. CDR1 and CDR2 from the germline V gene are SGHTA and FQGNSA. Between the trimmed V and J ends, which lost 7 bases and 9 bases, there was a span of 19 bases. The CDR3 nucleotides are TGTGCCAGCAACCACGATTTGGGCAGCTCTTCACCCCTCCACTTT. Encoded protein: CASNHDLGSSSPLHF.

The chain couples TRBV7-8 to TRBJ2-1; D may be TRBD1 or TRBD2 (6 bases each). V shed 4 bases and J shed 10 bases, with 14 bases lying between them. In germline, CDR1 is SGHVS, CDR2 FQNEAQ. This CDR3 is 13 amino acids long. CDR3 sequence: CASSSRGLREQFF. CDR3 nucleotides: TGTGCCAGCAGCTCCCGGGGGCTTAGGGAGCAGTTCTTC. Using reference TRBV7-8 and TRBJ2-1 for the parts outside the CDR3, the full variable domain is GAGVSQSPRYKVAKRGQDVALRCDPISGHVSLFWYQQALGQGPEFLTYFQNEAQLDKSGLPSDRFFAERPEGSVSTLKIQRTQQEDSAVYLCASSSRGLREQFFGPGTRLTVL.

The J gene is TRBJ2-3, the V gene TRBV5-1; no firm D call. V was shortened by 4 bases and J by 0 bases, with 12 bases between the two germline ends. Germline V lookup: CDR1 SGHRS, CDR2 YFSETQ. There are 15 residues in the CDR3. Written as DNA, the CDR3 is TGCGCCAGCAGCCCCACCTGGGGAAGCACAGATACGCAGTATTTT. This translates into CASSPTWGSTDTQYF.

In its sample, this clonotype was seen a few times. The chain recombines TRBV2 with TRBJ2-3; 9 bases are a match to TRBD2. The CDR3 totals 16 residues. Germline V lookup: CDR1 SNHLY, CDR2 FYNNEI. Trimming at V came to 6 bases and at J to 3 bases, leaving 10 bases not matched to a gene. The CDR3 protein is CASRDASGTFTDTQYF. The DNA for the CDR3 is TGTGCCAGCAGGGATGCTAGCGGGACCTTTACAGATACGCAGTATTTT.

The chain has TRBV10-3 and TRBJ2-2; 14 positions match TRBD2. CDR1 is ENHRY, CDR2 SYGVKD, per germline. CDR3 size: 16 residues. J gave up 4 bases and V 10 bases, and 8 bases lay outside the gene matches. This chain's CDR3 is CATGGTSGSPTGELFF. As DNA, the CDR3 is TGTGCCACGGGAGGGACTAGCGGGAGTCCCACCGGGGAGCTGTTTTTT.

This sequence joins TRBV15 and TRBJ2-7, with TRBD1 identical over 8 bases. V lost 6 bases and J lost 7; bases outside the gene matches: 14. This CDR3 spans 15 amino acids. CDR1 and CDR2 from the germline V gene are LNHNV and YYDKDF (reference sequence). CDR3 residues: CATSLPRTGRREQYF. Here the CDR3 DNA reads TGTGCCACCAGTCTACCCCGGACAGGGCGTAGAGAGCAGTACTTC.

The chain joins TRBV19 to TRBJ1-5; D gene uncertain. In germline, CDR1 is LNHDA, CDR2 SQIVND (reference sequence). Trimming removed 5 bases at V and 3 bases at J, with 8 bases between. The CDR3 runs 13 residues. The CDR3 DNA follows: TGTGCCAGTAGTTGGGATCTCAATCAGCCCCAGCATTTT. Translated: CASSWDLNQPQHF.

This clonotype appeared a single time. CDR3 sequence reads: CASSSVSGSSYEQYF. The CDR3 nucleotides read TGTGCCAGCAGCTCTGTTAGCGGGAGCTCCTACGAGCAGTACTTC. This rearrangement joins TRBV7-2 to TRBJ2-7; TRBD2 agrees at 9 bases. After removal of 4 bases from V and 0 bases from J, the junction contained 4 bases not matched to a gene. CDR1 and CDR2 from the germline V gene are SGHTA and FQGNSA. The CDR3 extends over 15 amino acids.

This CDR3 is CATLDRGYGYTF. The CDR3 bases are TGTGCCACCCTGGACAGGGGGTATGGCTACACCTTC. The chain is built from TRBV12-3 or TRBV12-4 and TRBJ1-2; TRBD1 matches 10 bases. This CDR3 region has 12 residues. The J segment lost 5 bases and the V segment lost 10 bases, leaving 4 bases of the junction unmatched.